The 27 T cell receptor beta chains below all came from one sample that was sequenced in a study of cytomegalovirus exposure and HLA in healthy donors (dated by TCRdb to 2017 to 2019). Library generation was performed with the immunoSEQ multiplex PCR assay. For the multiplex PCR, a mixture combining 60 forward primers for TCR Vbeta segments and 13 reverse primers for TCR Jbeta segments was used. TCRdb mirrors the immuneACCESS table, restricted to in-frame sequences. Some clones are absent from its copies; in checked studies, under half trace to an unresolved V gene, and the reason for the others is unknown. Within this sample are some 150,000 clones, with approximately 80% of them counted one time only. Roughly 9.7% of the sample is held by the ten biggest clonotypes. Sequencing was performed on PBMCs. Source of these receptors: a man younger than 35 in good health and CMV-seropositive.

The chain carries TRBV5-1 and TRBJ2-3; 10 nucleotides line up with TRBD2. The CDR3 has 14 amino acids. Germline CDR1 and CDR2: SGHRS and YFSETQ. V lost 4 bases and J lost 4; bases outside the gene matches: 3. The CDR3 DNA reads TGCGCCAGCAGCCCTCTAGCGGGAGCAGATACGCAGTATTTT. It codes for CASSPLAGADTQYF. The full variable domain, completed using reference TRBV5-1 and TRBJ2-3, is KAGVTQTPRYLIKTRGQQVTLSCSPISGHRSVSWYQQTPGQGLQFLFEYFSETQRNKGNFPGRFSGRQFSNSRSEMNVSTLELGDSALYLCASSPLAGADTQYFGPGTRLTVL.

The chain links TRBV21-1 to TRBJ2-7; the DNA was not used to check the table's D call, TRBD2. TRBV21-1 corresponds to a pseudogene. This CDR3 is built from 16 residues. CDR3 nucleotide sequence: TGTGCCAGCAGCAAAGGGCCAACTAGAAACTCCTACGAGCAGTACTTC. Amino acids: CASSKGPTRNSYEQYF.

The gene calls are TRBV29-1 and TRBJ2-7; weak D call: TRBD1 (6 bases). V lost 7 bases to trimming and J lost 6 bases, with 19 bases between them. Germline V lookup: CDR1 SQVTM, CDR2 ANQGSEA. The CDR3 contains 13 residues. The DNA for the CDR3 is TGCAGCGCACAGGGAGAGTCCTACACCGAGCAGTACTTC. Amino acids: CSAQGESYTEQYF.

This clone was detected only a few times. V and J are TRBV19 and TRBJ2-7, with TRBD2 identical over 11 bases. J was trimmed by 3 bases and V by 8 bases; bases with no gene match: 3. CDR3 length equals 13 residues. Germline V lookup: CDR1 LNHDA, CDR2 SQIVND (reference sequence). The DNA of the CDR3 is TGTGCCAGTGGTACTAGCGGGGGCTACGAGCAGTACTTC. Translation gives CASGTSGGYEQYF.

The chain links TRBV6-5 to TRBJ1-3; D call uncertain. Germline V gene lookup returns CDR1 MNHEY and CDR2 SVGAGI. CDR3 length: 13 amino acids. The ends were cut back, 7 bases at V and 0 bases at J, with 7 bases in the middle. CDR3 sequence reads: CASTHSSGNTIYF. For the CDR3, the DNA is TGTGCCAGCACACACAGCTCTGGAAACACCATATATTTT.

This clone has only a few counts. The CDR3 sequence: CASSQEWGLHTDTQYF. The CDR3 DNA reads as TGCGCCAGCAGCCAAGAGTGGGGACTCCACACAGATACGCAGTATTTT. The J gene is TRBJ2-3, the V gene TRBV4-1; D possibly corresponds to TRBD2 (6 bases). Germline V lookup: CDR1 MGHRA, CDR2 YSYEKL. The CDR3 runs 16 residues. Between the trimmed V and J ends, which lost 0 bases and 2 bases, there was a span of 12 bases.

This clone was seen a single time. This chain joins TRBV30 and TRBJ1-2, with D hard to call. V lost 5 bases to trimming and J lost 2 bases, with 9 bases between them. Looked up from germline, CDR1 is GTSNPN and CDR2 is SVGIG (reference sequence). The CDR3 is 12 residues long. CDR3 residues: CAWSGGNYGYTF. CDR3 coding DNA: TGTGCCTGGTCAGGAGGAAACTATGGCTACACCTTC.

Here the CDR3 DNA reads TGTGCCACCGGACAGACCTACGAGCAGTACTTC. Encoded protein: CATGQTYEQYF. J is TRBJ2-7 and V is TRBV10-3; the D gene is possibly TRBD1 (6 bases). V dropped 10 bases and J dropped 2 bases, with 9 bases sitting between them. The CDR3 totals 11 residues. Germline V lookup: CDR1 ENHRY, CDR2 SYGVKD.

The CDR3 DNA is TGTGCCAGCAGTCCGGGACTAGGCCTTCCGTACGAGCAGTACTTC. Translating it yields CASSPGLGLPYEQYF. The rearrangement uses TRBV7-2 and TRBJ2-7; TRBD2 aligns across 8 bases. This CDR3 spans 15 amino acids. The germline CDR1 and CDR2 sequences are SGHTA and FQGNSA. J lost 4 bases, V lost 6 bases, and 11 bases had no gene match.

V usage is TRBV6-5 and J usage is TRBJ2-2; D might be TRBD2 (5 bases). The CDR3 is made up of 15 amino acids. In germline, CDR1 is MNHEY, CDR2 SVGAGI. Trimming cost V 4 bases and J 6 bases, with 15 bases left between them. The CDR3 region is CASSSREGWAGELFF. For the CDR3, the DNA is TGTGCCAGCAGTTCCCGGGAAGGGTGGGCCGGGGAGCTGTTTTTT.

This clone was observed a single time. The chain carries TRBV11-2 and TRBJ2-5, with D tentatively TRBD2 (5 bases). The J call could be wrong; TRBJ2-7 is a better fit for the DNA end. Germline V lookup: CDR1 SGHAT, CDR2 FQNNGV. The length of the CDR3 is 12 residues. CDR3 protein: CASSFSGYEQYF. The CDR3 DNA reads as TGTGCCAGCAGCTTCAGCGGTTACGAGCAGTACTTC.

The gene calls are TRBV10-3 and TRBJ1-1; TRBD1 might be the D (5 bases). V gave up 8 bases and J gave up 2 bases, with 18 bases separating them. Per the germline V gene, CDR1 is ENHRY and CDR2 is SYGVKD. This CDR3 spans 15 amino acids. The CDR3 protein is CAISEGAGPNTEAFF. The DNA for the CDR3 is TGTGCCATCTCGGAAGGGGCAGGGCCAAACACTGAAGCTTTCTTT.

The chain couples TRBV27 to TRBJ1-2; TRBD1 is a possible D gene (5 bases). CDR3 length: 15 amino acids. With 3 bases removed from V and 4 bases from J, the gap between germline ends came to 15 bases. Germline V gene data show CDR1 as MNHEY and CDR2 as SMNVEV (reference sequence). This CDR3 is CASSFRAGIGYGYTF. DNA for the CDR3: TGTGCCAGCAGTTTTCGGGCAGGGATTGGCTATGGCTACACCTTC.

This chain joins TRBV28 and TRBJ1-2, with 10 positions matching TRBD1. This CDR3 spans 14 amino acids. J was trimmed by 7 bases and V by 6 bases; bases with no gene match: 8. Per the germline V gene, CDR1 is MDHEN and CDR2 is SYDVKM. CDR3 protein: CASSPTGGAFGYTF. In nucleotides, the CDR3 is TGTGCCAGCAGCCCGACAGGGGGCGCGTTTGGCTACACCTTC.

The chain employs TRBV19 and TRBJ2-7; 11 positions agree with TRBD2. The germline V gene encodes CDR1 LNHDA and CDR2 SQIVND (reference sequence). Unmatched junction bases numbered 0, after V lost 1 base and J lost 1 base. The CDR3 sequence is 15 residues long. The CDR3 DNA reads TGTGCCAGTAGTATAGGACTAGCGGGGTCCTACGAGCAGTACTTC. Protein: CASSIGLAGSYEQYF.

Regarding this clone: Other DNA sequences from this sample encode an identical CDR3 as well. The chain couples TRBV7-6 to TRBJ2-7; TRBD1 aligns across 7 bases. The J segment lost 4 bases and the V segment lost 4 bases, leaving 13 bases of the junction unmatched. Per germline, CDR1 SGHVS and CDR2 FNYEAQ. This CDR3 is 16 amino acids long. In DNA, the CDR3 is TGTGCCAGCAGCTCAAGTGAGACGGGACAGAGTTACGAGCAGTACTTC. Amino acids: CASSSSETGQSYEQYF.

This clone was seen just once. The rearrangement uses TRBV5-5 and TRBJ1-5; 8 bases map to TRBD1. Germline V gene sequence: CDR1 SGHKS, CDR2 YYEKEE (reference sequence). Trimming cost V 4 bases and J 2 bases; bases outside gene matches: 5. This CDR3 has 15 residues. The CDR3 loop is CASSTQGAGNQPQHF. CDR3 in DNA: TGTGCCAGCAGCACCCAGGGGGCTGGCAATCAGCCCCAGCATTTT.

V is TRBV7-9 and J is TRBJ2-7; the D gene is possibly TRBD1 (7 bases). Per germline, CDR1 SEHNR and CDR2 FQNEAQ (reference sequence). This CDR3 spans 15 amino acids. Trimming pared 5 bases from V and 2 bases from J, leaving 16 bases between. This CDR3 is CASSPRGVSPYEQYF. The CDR3 nucleotides are TGTGCCAGCAGCCCCAGGGGGGTTTCCCCCTACGAGCAGTACTTC.

J is TRBJ2-5 and V is TRBV4-1; 8 bases map to TRBD2. V shed 5 bases, J shed 3 bases, and the junction held 5 bases outside the gene matches. Germline-derived CDR1 and CDR2 are MGHRA and YSYEKL. The CDR3 is made up of 14 amino acids. The CDR3 here is CASSSPGLEETQYF. The CDR3 nucleotides read TGCGCCAGCAGCTCTCCGGGACTAGAAGAGACCCAGTACTTC.

On this clone: This sample also contains other DNA sequences that code for the same CDR3. The chain uses TRBV5-1 and TRBJ2-7, with TRBD2 identical over 7 bases. Germline V lookup: CDR1 SGHRS, CDR2 YFSETQ. The CDR3 is 14 amino acids. The J segment lost 2 bases and the V segment lost 2 bases, leaving 4 bases of the junction unmatched. The DNA of the CDR3 is TGCGCCAGCAGCTTAGCGGGGCTAGCCTACGAGCAGTACTTC. Amino acid sequence: CASSLAGLAYEQYF. Together with reference TRBV5-1 and TRBJ2-7, the CDR3 gives the full variable domain: KAGVTQTPRYLIKTRGQQVTLSCSPISGHRSVSWYQQTPGQGLQFLFEYFSETQRNKGNFPGRFSGRQFSNSRSEMNVSTLELGDSALYLCASSLAGLAYEQYFGPGTRLTVT.

The rearrangement uses TRBV9 and TRBJ1-1; 7 bases agree with TRBD1. Germline V gene data show CDR1 as SGDLS and CDR2 as YYNGEE. The J segment lost 6 bases and the V segment lost 0 bases, leaving 5 bases of the junction unmatched. The CDR3 has 14 amino acids. CDR3 sequence: CASSVETGRSEAFF. CDR3 bases: TGTGCCAGCAGCGTAGAGACAGGGCGATCTGAAGCTTTCTTT.

V and J are TRBV13 and TRBJ1-4, with unresolved D. The V and J ends lost 5 bases and 0 bases respectively, with 13 bases between them. Germline CDR1 is PRHDT and CDR2 is FYEKMQ (reference sequence). This CDR3 has 16 residues. The CDR3 sequence: CASSRGGRATNEKLFF. The CDR3 region has the DNA TGTGCCAGCAGCCGGGGTGGGAGGGCAACTAATGAAAAACTGTTTTTT.

This chain links TRBV9 with TRBJ1-2; 8 nucleotides align to TRBD1. The CDR3 runs to 15 residues. From germline, CDR1 is SGDLS and CDR2 YYNGEE. V trimming: 0 bases; J trimming: 8 bases; junction bases outside the gene matches: 9. Here the CDR3 DNA reads TGTGCCAGCAGCGTAGCACCAGGGGGCCTTCGGGGCTACACCTTC. It translates to CASSVAPGGLRGYTF.

This CDR3 is CASSPWDRGTEAFF. The CDR3 DNA sequence: TGTGCCAGCTCACCTTGGGACAGGGGCACTGAAGCTTTCTTT. The rearrangement joins TRBV18 to TRBJ1-1, with 10 bases fitting TRBD1. Germline CDR1 reads KGHSH; CDR2 reads LQKENI. This CDR3 is built from 14 residues. Trimming at V came to 3 bases and at J to 4 bases, leaving 2 bases not matched to a gene.

The V and J genes are TRBV7-3 and TRBJ2-1, with 7 positions matching TRBD1. After removal of 4 bases from V and 6 bases from J, the junction contained 3 bases not matched to a gene. CDR1 is SGHTA, CDR2 FQGTGA, per germline. This CDR3 contains 13 residues. CDR3 in DNA: TGTGCCAGCAGCTCGACAGGGATCAATGAGCAGTTCTTC. It codes for CASSSTGINEQFF.

The genes are TRBV15 and TRBJ1-5, with 7 bases identical to TRBD1. The CDR3 is made up of 14 amino acids. V was clipped by 6 bases and J by 1 base; unmatched bases: 3. The germline V gene has CDR1 LNHNV and CDR2 YYDKDF (reference sequence). In nucleotides, the CDR3 is TGTGCCACCAGGACAGGGAGGAGCAATCAGCCCCAGCATTTT. Translation gives CATRTGRSNQPQHF.

This chain connects TRBV4-2 to TRBJ2-1; TRBD2 is a possible D gene (6 bases). V was clipped by 0 bases and J by 9 bases, with 18 bases between them. In germline, CDR1 is LGHNA, CDR2 YNFKEQ. This CDR3 has 16 residues. The CDR3: CASSQDPSLASLEQFF. The CDR3 nucleotides read TGTGCCAGCAGCCAAGATCCTTCTCTAGCGTCCCTTGAGCAGTTCTTC.